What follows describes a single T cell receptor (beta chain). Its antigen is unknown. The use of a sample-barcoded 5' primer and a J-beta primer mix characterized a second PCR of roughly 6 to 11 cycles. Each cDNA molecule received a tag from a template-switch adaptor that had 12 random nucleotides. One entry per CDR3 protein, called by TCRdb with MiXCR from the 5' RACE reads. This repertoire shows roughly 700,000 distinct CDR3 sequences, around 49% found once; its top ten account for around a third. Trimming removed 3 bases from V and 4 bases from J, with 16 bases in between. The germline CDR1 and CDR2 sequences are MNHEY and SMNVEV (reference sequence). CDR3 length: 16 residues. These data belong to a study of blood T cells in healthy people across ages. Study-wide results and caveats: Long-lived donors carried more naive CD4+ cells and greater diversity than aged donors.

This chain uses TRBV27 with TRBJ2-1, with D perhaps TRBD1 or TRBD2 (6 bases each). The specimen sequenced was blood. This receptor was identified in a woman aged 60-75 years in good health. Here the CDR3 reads CASSFYRGGSYNEQFF. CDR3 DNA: TGTGCCAGCAGTTTTTATCGAGGGGGGTCTTACAATGAGCAGTTCTTC.